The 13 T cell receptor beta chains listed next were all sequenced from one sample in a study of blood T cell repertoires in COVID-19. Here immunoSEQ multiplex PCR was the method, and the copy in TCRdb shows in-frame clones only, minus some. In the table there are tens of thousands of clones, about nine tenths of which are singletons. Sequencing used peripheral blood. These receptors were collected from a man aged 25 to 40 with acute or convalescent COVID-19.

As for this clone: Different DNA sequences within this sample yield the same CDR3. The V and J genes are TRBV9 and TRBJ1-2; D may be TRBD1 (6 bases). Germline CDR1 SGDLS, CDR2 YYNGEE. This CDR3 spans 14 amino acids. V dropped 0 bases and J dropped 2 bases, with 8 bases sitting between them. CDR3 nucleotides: TGTGCCAGCAGCGTAGTTGGGGGCAACTATGGCTACACCTTC. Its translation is CASSVVGGNYGYTF.

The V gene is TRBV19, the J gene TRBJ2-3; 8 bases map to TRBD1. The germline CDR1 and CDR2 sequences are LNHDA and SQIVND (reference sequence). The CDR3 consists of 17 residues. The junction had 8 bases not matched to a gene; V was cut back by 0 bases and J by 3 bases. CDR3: CASSIDLQGAGTDTQYF. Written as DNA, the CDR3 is TGTGCCAGTAGTATAGACCTTCAGGGGGCTGGTACAGATACGCAGTATTTT.

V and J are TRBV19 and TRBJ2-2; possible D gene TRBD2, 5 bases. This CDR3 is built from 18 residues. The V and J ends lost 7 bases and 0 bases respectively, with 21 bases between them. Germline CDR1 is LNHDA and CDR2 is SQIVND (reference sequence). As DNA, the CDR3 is TGTGCCAGTAATCCTATAGGGTGGAGGCGCCCGAACACCGGGGAGCTGTTTTTT. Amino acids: CASNPIGWRRPNTGELFF.

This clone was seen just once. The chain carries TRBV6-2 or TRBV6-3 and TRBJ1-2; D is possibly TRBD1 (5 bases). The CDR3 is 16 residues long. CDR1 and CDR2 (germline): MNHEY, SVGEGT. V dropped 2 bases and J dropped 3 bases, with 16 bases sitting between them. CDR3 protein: CASSYRRGTIHYGYTF. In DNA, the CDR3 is TGTGCCAGCAGTTACCGCCGCGGGACTATTCACTATGGCTACACCTTC.

The CDR3 sequence: CASSQRTGAGPYEQYF. In DNA form, the CDR3 reads TGCGCCAGCAGCCAACGGACAGGGGCTGGCCCCTACGAGCAGTACTTC. The chain combines TRBV4-1 with TRBJ2-7; 9 bases fit TRBD1. Germline loops: CDR1 MGHRA, CDR2 YSYEKL. V was clipped by 2 bases and J by 2 bases; unmatched bases: 7. CDR3 length equals 16 residues.

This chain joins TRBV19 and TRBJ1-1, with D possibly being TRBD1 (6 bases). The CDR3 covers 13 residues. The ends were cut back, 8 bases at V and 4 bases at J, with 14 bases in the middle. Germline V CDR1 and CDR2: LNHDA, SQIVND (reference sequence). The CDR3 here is CASDQGWGTEAFF. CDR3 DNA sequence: TGTGCCAGTGATCAGGGGTGGGGCACTGAAGCTTTCTTT. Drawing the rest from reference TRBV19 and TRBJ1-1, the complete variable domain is DGGITQSPKYLFRKEGQNVTLSCEQNLNHDAMYWYRQDPGQGLRLIYYSQIVNDFQKGDIAEGYSVSREKKESFPLTVTSAQKNPTAFYLCASDQGWGTEAFFGQGTRLTVV.

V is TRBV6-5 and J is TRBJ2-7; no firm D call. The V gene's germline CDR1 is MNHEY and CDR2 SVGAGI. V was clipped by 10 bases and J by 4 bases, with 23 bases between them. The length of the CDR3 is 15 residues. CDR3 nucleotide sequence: TGTGCCACCTTCTCGCATGCAGCAGGATCTTACGAGCAGTACTTC. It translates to CATFSHAAGSYEQYF.

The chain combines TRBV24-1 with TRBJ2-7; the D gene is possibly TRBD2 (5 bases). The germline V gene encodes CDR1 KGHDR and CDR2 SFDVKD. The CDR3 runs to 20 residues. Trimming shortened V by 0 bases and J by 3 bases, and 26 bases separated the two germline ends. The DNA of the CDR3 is TGTGCCACCAGTGATTTGCCTACAAGTTGGTCGGATTCTCGGGGCTACGAGCAGTACGTC. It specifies CATSDLPTSWSDSRGYEQYV.

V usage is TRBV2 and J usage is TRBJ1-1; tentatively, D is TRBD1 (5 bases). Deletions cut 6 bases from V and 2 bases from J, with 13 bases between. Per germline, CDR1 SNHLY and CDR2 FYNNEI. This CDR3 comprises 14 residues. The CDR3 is CASSIKTVNTEAFF. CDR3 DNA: TGTGCCAGCAGCATCAAGACAGTCAACACTGAAGCTTTCTTT.

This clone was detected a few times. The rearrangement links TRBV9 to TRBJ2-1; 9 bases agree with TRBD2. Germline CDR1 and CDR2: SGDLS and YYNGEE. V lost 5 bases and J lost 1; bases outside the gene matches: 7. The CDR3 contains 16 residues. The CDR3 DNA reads TGTGCCAGCAGTAGTAGCGGGAGTGAGTCCTACAATGAGCAGTTCTTC. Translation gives CASSSSGSESYNEQFF. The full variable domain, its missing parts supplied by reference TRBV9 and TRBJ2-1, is DSGVTQTPKHLITATGQRVTLRCSPRSGDLSVYWYQQSLDQGLQFLIQYYNGEERAKGNILERFSAQQFPDLHSELNLSSLELGDSALYFCASSSSGSESYNEQFFGPGTRLTVL.

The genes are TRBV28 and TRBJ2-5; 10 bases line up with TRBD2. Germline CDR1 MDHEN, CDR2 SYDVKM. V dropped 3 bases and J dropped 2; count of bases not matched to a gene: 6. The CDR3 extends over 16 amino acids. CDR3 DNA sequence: TGTGCCAGCAGTTTGTTTAGCGGGGGGCATCAAGAGACCCAGTACTTC. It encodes CASSLFSGGHQETQYF.

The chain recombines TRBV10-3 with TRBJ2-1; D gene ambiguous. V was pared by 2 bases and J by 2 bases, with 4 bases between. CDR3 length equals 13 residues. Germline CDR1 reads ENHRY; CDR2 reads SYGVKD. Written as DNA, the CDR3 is TGTGCCATCAGTGAGGGCACCTACAATGAGCAGTTCTTC. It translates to CAISEGTYNEQFF.

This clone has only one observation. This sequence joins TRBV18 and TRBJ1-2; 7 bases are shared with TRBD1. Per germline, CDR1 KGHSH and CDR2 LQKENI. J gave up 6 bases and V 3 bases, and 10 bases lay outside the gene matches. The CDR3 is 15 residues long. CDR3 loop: CASSPAGGTSNGYTF. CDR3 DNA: TGTGCCAGCTCACCGGCAGGGGGGACTAGCAATGGCTACACCTTC.